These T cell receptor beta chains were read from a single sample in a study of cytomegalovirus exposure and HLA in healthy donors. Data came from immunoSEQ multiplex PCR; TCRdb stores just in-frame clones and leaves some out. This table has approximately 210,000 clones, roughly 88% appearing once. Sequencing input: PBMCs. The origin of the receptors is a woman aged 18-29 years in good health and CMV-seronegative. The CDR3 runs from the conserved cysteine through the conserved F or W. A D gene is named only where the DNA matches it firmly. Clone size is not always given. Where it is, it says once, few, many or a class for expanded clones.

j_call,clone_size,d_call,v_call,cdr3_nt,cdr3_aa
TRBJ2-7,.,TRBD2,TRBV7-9,TGTGCCAGCAGCTTGAACCCGGGAGCGGGAGTGATCTCCGAGCAGTACTTC,CASSLNPGAGVISEQYF
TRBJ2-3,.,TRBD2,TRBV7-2,TGTGCCAGCAGCTTAGGGTCTGGGCTAGCGGGAGATACGCAGTATTTT,CASSLGSGLAGDTQYF
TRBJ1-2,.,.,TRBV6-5,TGTGCCAGCACCCAGGGGCTGGGGGCAAGTGGCTACACCTTC,CASTQGLGASGYTF
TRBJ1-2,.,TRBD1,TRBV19,TGTGCCACCCAGGGGGCAGGCTATGGCTACACCTTC,CATQGAGYGYTF
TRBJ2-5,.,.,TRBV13,TGTGCCAGCAGCTTGGGGGGACAAGAGACCCAGTACTTC,CASSLGGQETQYF
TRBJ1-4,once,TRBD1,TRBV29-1,TGCAGCGTTCGGACAGGAGGTCTTCTGTTTTTT,CSVRTGGLLFF
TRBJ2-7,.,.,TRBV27,TGTGCCAGCAGTTTACTGGGGGCTGGCTACGAGCAGTACTTC,CASSLLGAGYEQYF
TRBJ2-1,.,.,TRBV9,TGTGCCAGCAGCGTCATCCCCGCGAGCGTCGGCGAGCAGTTCTTC,CASSVIPASVGEQFF
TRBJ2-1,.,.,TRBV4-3,TGCGCCAGCAGCCAAGCACCTACGGGCCGAGACAGTGAGCAGTTCTTC,CASSQAPTGRDSEQFF
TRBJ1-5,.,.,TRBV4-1,TGCGCCAGCAGCCAAGAGAGGGAACTTGGCAATCAGCCCCAGCATTTT,CASSQERELGNQPQHF
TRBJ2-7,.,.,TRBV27,TGTGCCAGCAGTACTCTTCGGGGGGCCACTCTCTACGAGCAGTACTTC,CASSTLRGATLYEQYF
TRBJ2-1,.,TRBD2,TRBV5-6,TGTGCCAGCAGCTTGGATTTTAGCGGGTCCTACAATGAGCAGTTCTTC,CASSLDFSGSYNEQFF
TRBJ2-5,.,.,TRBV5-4,TGTGCCAGCAGCCCGGGTCGGCTCGGGGAGACCCAGTACTTC,CASSPGRLGETQYF
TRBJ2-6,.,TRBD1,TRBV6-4,TGTGCCAGCAGTCCGACAGGGATTGGGGCCAACGTCCTGACTTTC,CASSPTGIGANVLTF
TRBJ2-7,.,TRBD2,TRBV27,TGTGCCAGCAGGGTAGGACTAGCGGTAACCTACGAGCAGTACTTC,CASRVGLAVTYEQYF
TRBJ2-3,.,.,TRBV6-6,TGTGCCAGCACCCCCCTGGGGGGAGGAATTACAGATACGCAGTATTTT,CASTPLGGGITDTQYF
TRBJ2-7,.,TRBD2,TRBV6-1,TGTGCCAGCAGCTCGGAGAAGGCGGGGGCCTACGAGCAGTACTTC,CASSSEKAGAYEQYF
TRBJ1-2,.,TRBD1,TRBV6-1,TGTGCCAGCAGTGAAGGGACAGGTCTTGGCTACACCTTC,CASSEGTGLGYTF
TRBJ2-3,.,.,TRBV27,TGTGCCAGCAGCCTGTCCTCTCCTAGCACAGATACGCAGTATTTT,CASSLSSPSTDTQYF
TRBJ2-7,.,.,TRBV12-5,TGTGCTAGTGGTTTGACTACCCCGAGCTCCTACGAGCAGTACTTC,CASGLTTPSSYEQYF